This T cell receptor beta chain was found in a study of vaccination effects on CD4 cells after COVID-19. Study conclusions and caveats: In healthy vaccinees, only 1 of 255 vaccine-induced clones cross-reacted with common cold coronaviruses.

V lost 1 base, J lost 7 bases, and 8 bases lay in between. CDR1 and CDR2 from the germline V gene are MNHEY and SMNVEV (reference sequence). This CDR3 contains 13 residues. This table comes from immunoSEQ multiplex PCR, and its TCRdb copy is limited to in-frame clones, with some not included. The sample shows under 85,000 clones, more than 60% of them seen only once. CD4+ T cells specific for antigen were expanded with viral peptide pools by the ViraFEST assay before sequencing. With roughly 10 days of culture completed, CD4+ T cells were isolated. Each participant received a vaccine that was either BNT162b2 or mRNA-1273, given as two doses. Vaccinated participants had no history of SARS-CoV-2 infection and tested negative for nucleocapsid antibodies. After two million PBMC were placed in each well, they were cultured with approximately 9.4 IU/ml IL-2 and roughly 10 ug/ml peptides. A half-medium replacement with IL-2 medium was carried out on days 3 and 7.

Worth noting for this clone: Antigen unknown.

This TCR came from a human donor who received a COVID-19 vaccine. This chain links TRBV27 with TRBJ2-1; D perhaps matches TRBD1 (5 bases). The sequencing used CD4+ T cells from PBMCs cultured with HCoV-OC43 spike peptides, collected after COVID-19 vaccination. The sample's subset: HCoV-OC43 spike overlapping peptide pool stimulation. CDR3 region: CASSLYPGNEQFF. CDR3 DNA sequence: TGTGCCAGCAGTTTATACCCAGGGAATGAGCAGTTCTTC.